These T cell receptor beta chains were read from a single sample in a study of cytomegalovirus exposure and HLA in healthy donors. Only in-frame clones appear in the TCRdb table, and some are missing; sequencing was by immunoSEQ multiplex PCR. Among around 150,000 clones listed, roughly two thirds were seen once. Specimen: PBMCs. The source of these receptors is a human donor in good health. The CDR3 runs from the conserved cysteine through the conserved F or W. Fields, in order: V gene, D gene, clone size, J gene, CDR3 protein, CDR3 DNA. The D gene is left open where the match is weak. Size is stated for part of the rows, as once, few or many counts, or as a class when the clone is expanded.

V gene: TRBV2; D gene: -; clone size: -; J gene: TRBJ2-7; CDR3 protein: CASSEVRGFSEQYF; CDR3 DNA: TGTGCCAGCAGTGAAGTTAGGGGATTTAGCGAGCAGTACTTC
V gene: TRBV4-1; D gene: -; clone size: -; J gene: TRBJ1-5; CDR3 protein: CASSQDLGMSGNQPQHF; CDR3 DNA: TGCGCCAGCAGCCAAGATCTTGGGATGAGCGGAAATCAGCCCCAGCATTTT
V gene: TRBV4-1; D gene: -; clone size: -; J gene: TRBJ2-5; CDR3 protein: CASSQAISETQYF; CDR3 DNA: TGCGCCAGCAGCCAAGCTATAAGTGAGACCCAGTACTTC
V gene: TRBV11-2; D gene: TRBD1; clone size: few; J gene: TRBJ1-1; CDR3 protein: CASSLVTGATEAFF; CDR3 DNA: TGTGCCAGCAGCTTAGTTACAGGGGCCACTGAAGCTTTCTTT
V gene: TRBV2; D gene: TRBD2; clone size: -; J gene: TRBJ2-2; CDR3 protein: CASGSGGSSGELFF; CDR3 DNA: TGTGCCAGCGGTTCGGGCGGGAGTTCCGGGGAGCTGTTTTTT
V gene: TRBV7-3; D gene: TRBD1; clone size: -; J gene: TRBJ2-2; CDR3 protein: CASSPMGQGRTGELFF; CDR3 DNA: TGTGCCAGCAGCCCCATGGGACAGGGGAGGACCGGGGAGCTGTTTTTT
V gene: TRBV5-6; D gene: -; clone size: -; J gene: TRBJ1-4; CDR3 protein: CASSFEGQGTTNEKLFF; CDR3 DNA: TGTGCCAGCAGCTTCGAAGGACAAGGGACAACTAATGAAAAACTGTTTTTT
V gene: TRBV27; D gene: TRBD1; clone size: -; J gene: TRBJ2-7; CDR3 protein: CASSYTGTGYEQYF; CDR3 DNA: TGTGCCAGCAGCTATACAGGGACAGGCTACGAGCAGTACTTC
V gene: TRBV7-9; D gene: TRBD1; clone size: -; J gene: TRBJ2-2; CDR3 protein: CSSSTWTGNTGELFF; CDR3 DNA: TGTTCCAGCAGCACATGGACAGGCAACACCGGGGAGCTGTTTTTT
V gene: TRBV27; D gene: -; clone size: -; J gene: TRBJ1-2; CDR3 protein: CASSLRGYGYTF; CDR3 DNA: TGTGCCAGCAGTTTAAGGGGTTATGGCTACACCTTC
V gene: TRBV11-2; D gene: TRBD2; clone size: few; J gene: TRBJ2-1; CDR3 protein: CASSSSGILYNEQFF; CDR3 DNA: TGTGCCAGCAGTTCTAGCGGGATTCTTTATAATGAGCAGTTCTTC
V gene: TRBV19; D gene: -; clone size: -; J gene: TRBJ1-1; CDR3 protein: CASKHRMNTEAFF; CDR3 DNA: TGTGCCAGTAAGCACAGGATGAACACTGAAGCTTTCTTT
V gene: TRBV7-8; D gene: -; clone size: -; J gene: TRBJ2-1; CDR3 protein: CASSLGYGDEQFF; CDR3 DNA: TGTGCCAGCAGCTTAGGGTATGGAGATGAGCAGTTCTTC
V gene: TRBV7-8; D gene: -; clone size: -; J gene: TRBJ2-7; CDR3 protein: CASSLVADSYEQYF; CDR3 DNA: TGTGCCAGCAGCTTAGTTGCGGATTCCTACGAGCAGTACTTC
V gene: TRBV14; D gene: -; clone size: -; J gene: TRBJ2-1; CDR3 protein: CASSHLYGNEQFF; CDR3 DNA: TGTGCCAGCAGCCATTTATACGGCAATGAGCAGTTCTTC
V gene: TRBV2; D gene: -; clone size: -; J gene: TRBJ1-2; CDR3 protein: CASSEETGSNYGYTF; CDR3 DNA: TGTGCCAGCAGTGAAGAGACAGGTTCTAACTATGGCTACACCTTC
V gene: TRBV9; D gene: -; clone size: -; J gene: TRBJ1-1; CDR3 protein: CASSTRVGTEAFF; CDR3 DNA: TGTGCCAGCAGCACGAGGGTGGGGACTGAAGCTTTCTTT
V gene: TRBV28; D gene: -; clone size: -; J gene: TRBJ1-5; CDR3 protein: CASSLSGVGVQPQHF; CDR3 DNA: TGTGCCAGCAGTCTATCCGGGGTGGGTGTTCAGCCCCAGCATTTT
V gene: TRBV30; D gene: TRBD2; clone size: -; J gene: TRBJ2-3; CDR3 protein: CAWSVGLASTDTQYF; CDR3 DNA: TGTGCCTGGAGTGTAGGACTAGCGTCCACAGATACGCAGTATTTT
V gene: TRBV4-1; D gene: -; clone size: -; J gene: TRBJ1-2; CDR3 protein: CASSQERTLRTVTNGYTF; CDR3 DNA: TGCGCCAGCAGCCAAGAGAGGACTTTAAGGACAGTAACGAATGGCTACACCTTC
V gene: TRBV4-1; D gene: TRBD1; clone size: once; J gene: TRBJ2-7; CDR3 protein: CASSLGDRGFTEQYF; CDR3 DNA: TGCGCCAGCAGCCTCGGAGACAGGGGGTTTACCGAGCAGTACTTC
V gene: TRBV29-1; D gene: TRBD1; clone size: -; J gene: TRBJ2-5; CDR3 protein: CSGQGAVGETQYF; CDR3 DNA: TGCAGCGGACAGGGGGCGGTAGGAGAGACCCAGTACTTC
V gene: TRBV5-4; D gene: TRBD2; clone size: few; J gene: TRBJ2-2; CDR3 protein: CASSRPGLEVGELFF; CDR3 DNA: TGTGCCAGCAGCCGTCCGGGACTAGAGGTCGGGGAGCTGTTTTTT
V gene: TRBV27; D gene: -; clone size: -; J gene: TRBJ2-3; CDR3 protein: CASSHGSTDTQYF; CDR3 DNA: TGTGCCAGCAGCCACGGGAGCACAGATACGCAGTATTTT
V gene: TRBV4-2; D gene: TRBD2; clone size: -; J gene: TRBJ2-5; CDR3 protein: CASSQGTSGGETQYF; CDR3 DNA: TGTGCCAGCAGCCAGGGGACTAGCGGAGGAGAGACCCAGTACTTC
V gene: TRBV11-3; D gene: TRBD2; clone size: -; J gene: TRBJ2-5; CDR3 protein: CASSPHGSSGGAEETQYF; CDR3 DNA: TGTGCCAGCAGCCCGCACGGGTCTAGCGGGGGGGCCGAAGAGACCCAGTACTTC
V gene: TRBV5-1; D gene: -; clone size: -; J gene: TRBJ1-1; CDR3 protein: CASSQDLNTEAFF; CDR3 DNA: TGCGCCAGCAGCCAAGACTTGAACACTGAAGCTTTCTTT
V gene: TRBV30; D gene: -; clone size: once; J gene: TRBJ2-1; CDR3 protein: CAWSKNTDNEQFF; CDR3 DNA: TGTGCCTGGAGTAAGAATACAGACAATGAGCAGTTCTTC
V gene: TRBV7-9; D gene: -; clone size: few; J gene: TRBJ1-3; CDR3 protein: CASSLARGGRGSSGNTIYF; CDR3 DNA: TGTGCCAGCAGCTTAGCGCGCGGGGGGCGAGGGAGCTCTGGAAACACCATATATTTT
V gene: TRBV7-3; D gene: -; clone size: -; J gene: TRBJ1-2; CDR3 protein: CASSSSANYGYTF; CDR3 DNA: TGTGCCAGCAGCTCCTCAGCTAACTATGGCTACACCTTC
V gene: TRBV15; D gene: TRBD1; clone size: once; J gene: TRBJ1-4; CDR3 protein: CATSRDGGTVKEEKLFF; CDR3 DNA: TGTGCCACCAGCAGAGATGGTGGGACAGTTAAGGAGGAAAAACTGTTTTTT
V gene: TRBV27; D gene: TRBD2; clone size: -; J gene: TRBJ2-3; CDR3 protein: CASSGLAVIDTQYF; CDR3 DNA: TGTGCCAGTTCGGGACTAGCGGTTATCGATACGCAGTATTTT
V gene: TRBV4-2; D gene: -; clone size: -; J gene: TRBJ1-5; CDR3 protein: CASSQGPNQPQHF; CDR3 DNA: TGTGCCAGCAGCCAAGGGCCCAATCAGCCCCAGCATTTT
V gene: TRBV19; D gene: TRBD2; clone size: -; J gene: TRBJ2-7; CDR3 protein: CASSTGLAGVYEQYF; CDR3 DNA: TGTGCCAGTAGTACTGGACTAGCGGGAGTCTACGAGCAGTACTTC
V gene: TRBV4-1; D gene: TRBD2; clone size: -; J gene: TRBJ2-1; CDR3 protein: CASTPQGLGGGEQFF; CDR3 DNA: TGCGCCAGCACCCCTCAGGGACTAGGTGGTGGTGAGCAGTTCTTC
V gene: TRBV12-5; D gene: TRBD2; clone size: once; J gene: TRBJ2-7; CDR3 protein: CASGRTSGRGEQYF; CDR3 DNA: TGTGCTAGTGGACGGACTAGCGGGAGAGGCGAGCAGTACTTC
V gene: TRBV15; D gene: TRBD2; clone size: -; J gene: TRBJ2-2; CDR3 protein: CATSREGLATGELFF; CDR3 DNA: TGTGCCACCAGCAGAGAGGGACTAGCCACCGGGGAGCTGTTTTTT
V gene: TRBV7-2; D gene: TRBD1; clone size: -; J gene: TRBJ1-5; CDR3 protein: CASSFTGASNQPQHF; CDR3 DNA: TGTGCCAGCAGCTTTACAGGGGCTAGCAATCAGCCCCAGCATTTT
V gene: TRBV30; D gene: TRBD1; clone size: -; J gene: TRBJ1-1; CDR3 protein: CAWKMEGAFTEAFF; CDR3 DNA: TGTGCCTGGAAGATGGAGGGGGCGTTCACTGAAGCTTTCTTT
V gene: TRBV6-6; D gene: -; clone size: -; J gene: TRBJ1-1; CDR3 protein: CASSWGENTEAFF; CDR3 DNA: TGTGCCAGCAGTTGGGGGGAAAATACTGAAGCTTTCTTT
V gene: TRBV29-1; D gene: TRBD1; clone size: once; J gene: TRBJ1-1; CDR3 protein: CSVGTGDRNTEAFF; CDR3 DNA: TGCAGCGTCGGGACAGGGGATAGGAACACTGAAGCTTTCTTT
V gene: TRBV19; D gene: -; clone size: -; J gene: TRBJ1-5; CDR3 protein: CASSRNKGTKNSNQPQHF; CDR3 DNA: TGTGCCAGTAGTAGGAACAAAGGGACAAAAAATAGCAATCAGCCCCAGCATTTT
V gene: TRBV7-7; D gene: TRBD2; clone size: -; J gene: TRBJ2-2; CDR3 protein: CASSLLAGANTGELFF; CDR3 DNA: TGTGCTAGCAGCCTTCTAGCGGGGGCCAACACCGGGGAGCTGTTTTTT
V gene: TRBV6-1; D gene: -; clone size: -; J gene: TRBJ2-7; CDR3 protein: CASSETQGAPYEQYF; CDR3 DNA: TGTGCCAGCAGTGAAACCCAAGGGGCTCCCTACGAGCAGTACTTC
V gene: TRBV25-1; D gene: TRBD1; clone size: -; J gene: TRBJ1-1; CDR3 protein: CASSEYGRTGVDEAFF; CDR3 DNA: TGTGCCAGCAGTGAATATGGGAGGACAGGGGTTGATGAAGCTTTCTTT